This T cell receptor (beta chain) was retrieved from a study of Tregs in tolerant kidney transplant recipients. Study as a whole: CD4+CD25+CD127- cells came from approximately 3-day belatacept mixed lymphocyte reactions, some with roughly 5-day graft donor restimulation.

V lost 7 bases and J 5 bases, leaving 18 bases between the germline ends. The CDR3 covers 15 residues. Germline V gives CDR1 MDHEN, CDR2 SYDVKM. Study-wide results and limits: This study did not directly address biological reproducibility. Few patients were studied, so findings need validation in larger groups.

Profiling relied on immunoSEQ multiplex PCR, and the TCRdb table lists in-frame clones only, not all of them. The sample includes 30,000 or so clones, 82% of them seen just once. As concerns this clone: Its antigen remains unknown.

The chain recombines TRBV28 with TRBJ2-1; maybe TRBD2 (6 bases). This receptor was taken from a human donor in good health. The sequenced material came from Tregs from blood cultured with allogeneic cells. The CDR3 DNA reads TGTGCCAGCATGAAGGAGGGAGGCCCCCACAATGAGCAGTTCTTC. Translated: CASMKEGGPHNEQFF.